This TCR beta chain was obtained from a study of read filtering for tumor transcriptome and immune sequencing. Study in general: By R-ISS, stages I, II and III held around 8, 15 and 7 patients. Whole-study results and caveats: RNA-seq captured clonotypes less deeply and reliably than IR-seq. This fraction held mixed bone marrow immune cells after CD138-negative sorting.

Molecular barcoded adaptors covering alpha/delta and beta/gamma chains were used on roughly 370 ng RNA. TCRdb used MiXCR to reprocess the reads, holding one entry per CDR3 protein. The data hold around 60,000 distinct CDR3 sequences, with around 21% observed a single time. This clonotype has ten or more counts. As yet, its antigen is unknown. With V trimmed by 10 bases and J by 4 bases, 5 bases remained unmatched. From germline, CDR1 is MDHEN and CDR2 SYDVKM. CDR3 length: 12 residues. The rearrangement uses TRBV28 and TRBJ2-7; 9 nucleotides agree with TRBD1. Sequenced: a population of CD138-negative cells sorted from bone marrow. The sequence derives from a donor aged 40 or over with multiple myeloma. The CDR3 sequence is CATGQGKYEQYF. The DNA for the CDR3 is TGTGCCACGGGACAGGGAAAATACGAGCAGTACTTC. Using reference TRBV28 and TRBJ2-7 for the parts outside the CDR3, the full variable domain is DVKVTQSSRYLVKRTGEKVFLECVQDMDHENMFWYRQDPGLGLRLIYFSYDVKMKEKGDIPEGYSVSREKKERFSLILESASTNQTSMYLCATGQGKYEQYFGPGTRLTVT.